This entry is about one T cell receptor (beta chain). Its antigen is as yet unknown. Trimming cost V 1 base and J 6 bases, with 12 bases left between them. Germline lookup yields CDR1 SQVTM and CDR2 ANQGSEA. The CDR3 runs 13 residues. This sample was taken from a study of T-cell reconstitution after alpha-beta-depleted transplantation in children. Study-wide findings and caveats: Where alpha-beta T cells came from about two months after transplant was reportedly several hundred expanded graft clones. From newly produced T cells came most of the T-cell counts and diversity one year after transplant.

The authors prepared the TCRbeta library with unique molecular identifiers. TCRdb re-called the PCR reads with MiXCR, one entry per CDR3 protein. The data hold 500,000 to 650,000 distinct CDR3 sequences, with about an eighth observed a single time. The sequence came from a female patient aged 2-10 years who had a stem cell transplant for aplastic anemia, so the T cells may come from the graft donor. The chain recombines TRBV29-1 with TRBJ1-2; a weak D match, TRBD1 (6 bases). This material consisted of PBMCs, mostly from graft donor cells, taken 180 days after TCRalphabeta/CD19-depleted stem cell transplant. CDR3 nucleotide sequence: TGCAGCGTTGAAGCTACCCCAGGGGATGGCTACACCTTC. It codes for CSVEATPGDGYTF.